These 28 T cell receptor beta chains were sequenced from one sample in a study of blood T cell repertoires in COVID-19. The assay was immunoSEQ multiplex PCR, and TCRdb's table has in-frame clones only and misses some. The sample has approximately 440,000 clones, about nine tenths seen once. Sequencing input: PBMCs or T cells enriched from blood (not recorded which). These receptors originate from a man younger than 30 who had recovered from COVID-19.

The chain joins TRBV15 to TRBJ1-2; no clear D gene. Germline loops: CDR1 LNHNV, CDR2 YYDKDF (reference sequence). V was clipped by 4 bases and J by 5 bases, with 11 bases between them. The CDR3 has 13 amino acids. The CDR3 sequence is CATSTLADYGYTF. The CDR3 bases are TGTGCCACCAGCACCTTGGCAGATTATGGCTACACCTTC.

This chain connects TRBV27 to TRBJ1-4, with a weak D call TRBD1 (6 bases). CDR1 MNHEY and CDR2 SMNVEV come from the germline V gene (reference sequence). V dropped 4 bases and J dropped 7 bases, with 13 bases sitting between them. The CDR3 has 14 amino acids. CDR3 amino acids: CASSSGSGVEKLFF. Here the CDR3 DNA reads TGTGCCAGCAGTTCGGGGTCAGGGGTTGAAAAACTGTTTTTT.

This clone has a single count. The rearrangement links TRBV6-6 to TRBJ2-7; 8 bases line up with TRBD1. Germline-derived CDR1 and CDR2 are MNHNY and SVGAGI (reference sequence). The V gene end was trimmed by 5 bases and the J gene end by 6 bases; junction bases not matched to a gene: 15. The CDR3 sequence is 16 residues long. The CDR3 spells CASSRYTGTGGSEQYF. The CDR3 DNA reads as TGTGCCAGCAGTCGATATACCGGGACAGGTGGGTCCGAGCAGTACTTC.

This clone was recorded once. The junction departs from the called germline gene at one end, perhaps through a read error. V usage is TRBV2 and J usage is TRBJ1-1; TRBD1 agrees at 7 bases. Per germline, CDR1 SNHLY and CDR2 FYNNEI. The CDR3 has 15 residues. CDR3 amino acids: CASSVLRGDSTHYLF. The CDR3 nucleotides are TGTGCCAGCAGTGTTCTGCGGGGGGACAGCACGCATTATCTCTTT.

The rearrangement links TRBV5-1 to TRBJ2-1; D remains unclear. CDR1 is SGHRS, CDR2 YFSETQ, per germline. V lost 0 bases, J lost 0 bases, and 10 bases lay in between. The CDR3 runs to 16 residues. The CDR3 region has the DNA TGCGCCAGCAGCTTGGAACGCAGTCCCTCCTACAATGAGCAGTTCTTC. Residues: CASSLERSPSYNEQFF.

This chain uses TRBV27 with TRBJ1-6; TRBD1 might be the D (5 bases). The germline V gene has CDR1 MNHEY and CDR2 SMNVEV (reference sequence). The CDR3 loop spans 17 amino acids. V dropped 2 bases and J dropped 0 bases, with 11 bases sitting between them. CDR3 nucleotide sequence: TGTGCCAGCAGTTTAACAGGAAGGAGCTCCTATAATTCACCCCTCCACTTT. This sequence encodes CASSLTGRSSYNSPLHF.

The CDR3 DNA follows: TGTGCCAGCAGTCTGCCAATGAGCGGCTACACCTTC. Translating it yields CASSLPMSGYTF. The chain uses TRBV28 and TRBJ1-2; D ambiguous. Germline values: CDR1 MDHEN, CDR2 SYDVKM. Trimming removed 5 bases at V and 8 bases at J, with 12 bases between. CDR3 size: 12 residues.

J is TRBJ1-2 and V is TRBV10-3; 10 bases align to TRBD1. From germline, CDR1 is ENHRY and CDR2 SYGVKD. The CDR3 length is 14 residues. V shed 4 bases, J shed 2 bases, and the junction held 1 base outside the gene matches. The DNA of the CDR3 is TGTGCCATCAGTGGACAGGGGGCAAACTATGGCTACACCTTC. Translated: CAISGQGANYGYTF.

The chain carries TRBV6-5 and TRBJ1-1, with 11 bases matching TRBD1. The CDR3 loop spans 15 amino acids. CDR1 MNHEY and CDR2 SVGAGI come from the germline V gene. J gave up 2 bases and V 4 bases, and 3 bases lay outside the gene matches. Here the CDR3 reads CASSWGTGGNTEAFF. The CDR3 DNA sequence: TGTGCCAGCAGTTGGGGGACAGGGGGAAACACTGAAGCTTTCTTT.

The chain employs TRBV5-4 and TRBJ1-2; TRBD1 matches at 8 bases. This CDR3 has 15 amino acids. The germline CDR1 and CDR2 sequences are SGHNT and YYREEE (reference sequence). V trimming: 4 bases; J trimming: 8 bases; junction bases outside the gene matches: 13. The CDR3 bases are TGTGCCAGCAGCCTCCCGGGACAGGCTATGGGCGGCTACACCTTC. Its protein is CASSLPGQAMGGYTF. Complete variable domain (other parts from reference TRBV5-4 and TRBJ1-2): ETGVTQSPTHLIKTRGQQVTLRCSSQSGHNTVSWYQQALGQGPQFIFQYYREEENGRGNFPPRFSGLQFPNYSSELNVNALELDDSALYLCASSLPGQAMGGYTFGSGTRLTVV.

In its sample, this clone was seen once. V usage is TRBV28 and J usage is TRBJ2-7; 7 bases are a match to TRBD2. The germline V gene encodes CDR1 MDHEN and CDR2 SYDVKM. Trimming cost V 6 bases and J 3 bases; bases outside gene matches: 8. The length of the CDR3 is 14 residues. CDR3 region: CASSSFKRDYEQYF. CDR3 coding DNA: TGTGCCAGCAGCTCTTTTAAGCGGGACTACGAGCAGTACTTC.

This clone has just one count. The V gene is TRBV5-4, the J gene TRBJ1-1, with D perhaps matching TRBD1 (6 bases). Looked up from germline, CDR1 is SGHNT and CDR2 is YYREEE (reference sequence). Trimming shortened V by 4 bases and J by 1 base, and 11 bases separated the two germline ends. The CDR3 runs 14 residues. DNA for the CDR3: TGTGCCAGCAGCCGGGTGGGGGCGAACACTGAAGCTTTCTTT. Translation: CASSRVGANTEAFF.

V gene TRBV11-2 combines with J gene TRBJ2-2, with 11 bases aligning to TRBD2. The CDR3 covers 16 residues. Germline CDR1 SGHAT, CDR2 FQNNGV. The junction had 7 bases not matched to a gene; V was cut back by 4 bases and J by 6 bases. The CDR3 bases are TGTGCCAGCAGCTACTTAGCGGGAGGGAGAGCCGGGGAGCTGTTTTTT. It specifies CASSYLAGGRAGELFF. Combining the CDR3 with reference TRBV11-2 and TRBJ2-2 gives the whole variable domain EAGVAQSPRYKIIEKRQSVAFWCNPISGHATLYWYQQILGQGPKLLIQFQNNGVVDDSQLPKDRFSAERLKGVDSTLKIQPAKLEDSAVYLCASSYLAGGRAGELFFGEGSRLTVL.

V and J are TRBV7-9 and TRBJ1-1; D might be TRBD1 (5 bases). There are 13 residues in the CDR3. Germline V gives CDR1 SEHNR, CDR2 FQNEAQ (reference sequence). Trimming removed 1 base at V and 6 bases at J, with 9 bases between. CDR3 region: CASSLVAGPEAFF. The CDR3 DNA is TGTGCCAGCAGCTTAGTGGCAGGGCCTGAAGCTTTCTTT.

The CDR3 nucleotides are TGCGCCAGCAGCTTAGGGGGAAGGAATTCACCCCTCCACTTT. Protein: CASSLGGRNSPLHF. The V call is TRBV5-1, the J call TRBJ1-6; the D gene is possibly TRBD1 (6 bases). The CDR3 contains 14 residues. The V gene's germline CDR1 is SGHRS and CDR2 YFSETQ. Trimming shortened V by 2 bases and J by 7 bases, and 10 bases separated the two germline ends.

V usage is TRBV14 and J usage is TRBJ2-1; D uncertain. Trimming took off 0 bases at V and 8 bases at J, with 8 bases between the two ends. The germline V gene has CDR1 SGHDN and CDR2 FVKESK. The CDR3 sequence is 13 residues long. CDR3 DNA: TGTGCCAGCAGCCAAGATCCTCCCGATGAGCAGTTCTTC. It codes for CASSQDPPDEQFF. Full variable domain (remainder filled in from reference TRBV14 and TRBJ2-1): EAGVTQFPSHSVIEKGQTVTLRCDPISGHDNLYWYRRVMGKEIKFLLHFVKESKQDESGMPNNRFLAERTGGTYSTLKVQPAELEDSGVYFCASSQDPPDEQFFGPGTRLTVL.

CDR3 sequence: CASRTGAEAFF. The CDR3 DNA is TGTGCCAGCCGGACAGGGGCTGAAGCTTTCTTT. The chain couples TRBV2 to TRBJ1-1; 9 bases are a match to TRBD1. CDR1 and CDR2 (germline): SNHLY, FYNNEI. With 8 bases clipped from V and 6 bases from J, the junction kept 1 base outside the gene matches. The CDR3 is 11 residues long.

This clone was found a few times. The rearrangement uses TRBV9 and TRBJ2-3; D may be TRBD1 (6 bases). The CDR3 is 13 residues long. The V gene's germline CDR1 is SGDLS and CDR2 YYNGEE. V was shortened by 6 bases and J by 2 bases, with 10 bases between the two germline ends. CDR3 region: CASNGQYTDTQYF. The CDR3 bases are TGTGCCAGCAACGGACAGTACACAGATACGCAGTATTTT.

V is TRBV7-2 and J is TRBJ1-6; D gene ambiguous. The germline V gene encodes CDR1 SGHTA and CDR2 FQGNSA. CDR3 length equals 16 residues. Trimming removed 8 bases at V and 7 bases at J, with 21 bases between. CDR3 DNA: TGTGCCAGCGGAATTACCGGACTCATCCGAAATTCACCCCTCCACTTT. Translation gives CASGITGLIRNSPLHF. Using reference TRBV7-2 and TRBJ1-6 for the parts outside the CDR3, the full variable domain is GAGVSQSPSNKVTEKGKDVELRCDPISGHTALYWYRQSLGQGLEFLIYFQGNSAPDKSGLPSDRFSAERTGGSVSTLTIQRTQQEDSAVYLCASGITGLIRNSPLHFGNGTRLTVT.

The J gene is TRBJ2-2, the V gene TRBV5-1; D ambiguous. V was shortened by 5 bases and J by 5 bases, with 16 bases between the two germline ends. Germline V gene sequence: CDR1 SGHRS, CDR2 YFSETQ. The CDR3 is made up of 15 amino acids. The CDR3 sequence: CASSTTSSPTGELFF. In DNA, the CDR3 is TGCGCCAGCAGTACAACGTCCAGTCCGACCGGGGAGCTGTTTTTT.

This clone was found many times. This chain links TRBV18 with TRBJ1-5; no definite D call. The CDR3 length is 13 residues. Germline V gives CDR1 KGHSH, CDR2 LQKENI. Trimming left V 10 bases short and J 6 bases short, with 16 bases between. CDR3 sequence (DNA): TGTGCCACCACGGCGGGATGGGGTCAGCCCCAGCATTTT. Translation: CATTAGWGQPQHF.

This chain joins TRBV10-1 and TRBJ2-7; maybe TRBD2 (7 bases). The CDR3 is made up of 17 amino acids. V lost 1 base, J lost 7 bases, and 23 bases lay in between. CDR1 and CDR2 (germline): WNHNN, SYGVQD (reference sequence). DNA for the CDR3: TGCGCCAGCAGTGAGTTCAGGAGGCCGGGGGGCTCGGGGGAGCAGTACTTC. This encodes CASSEFRRPGGSGEQYF.

This clone was observed a few times. The chain carries TRBV5-1 and TRBJ1-2; 8 nucleotides line up with TRBD1. Per germline, CDR1 SGHRS and CDR2 YFSETQ. This CDR3 contains 16 residues. The V gene end was trimmed by 6 bases and the J gene end by 3 bases; junction bases not matched to a gene: 13. CDR3 nucleotides: TGCGCCAGCACCAGGACAGGGACCGCATCCGACTATGGCTACACCTTC. This encodes CASTRTGTASDYGYTF.

The V call is TRBV6-4, the J call TRBJ2-3; 7 nucleotides align to TRBD2. The CDR3 covers 15 residues. V was clipped by 0 bases and J by 4 bases; unmatched bases: 4. Germline V gives CDR1 MRHNA, CDR2 SNTAGT. The DNA of the CDR3 is TGTGCCAGCAGTGACTCAGGCGGGAGCGCAGATACGCAGTATTTT. This translates into CASSDSGGSADTQYF.

In nucleotides, the CDR3 is TGTGCCACCAGCTCGGGCTTCAGGGCGGCAGGTGGCTACACCTTC. Its protein is CATSSGFRAAGGYTF. The genes are TRBV15 and TRBJ1-2; D is perhaps TRBD1 (5 bases). V was cut by 5 bases and J by 7 bases, with 20 bases left in between. The CDR3 has 15 residues. CDR1 is LNHNV and CDR2 is YYDKDF in the germline V gene (reference sequence).

The chain couples TRBV5-4 to TRBJ2-5, with 7 bases identical to TRBD1. This CDR3 region has 14 residues. Germline V gene sequence: CDR1 SGHNT, CDR2 YYREEE (reference sequence). The J segment lost 3 bases and the V segment lost 4 bases, leaving 6 bases of the junction unmatched. The DNA for the CDR3 is TGTGCCAGCAGCATCCCTACAGGGGAAGAGACCCAGTACTTC. Its protein is CASSIPTGEETQYF.

The chain recombines TRBV2 with TRBJ1-1; 7 bases align to TRBD1. J was trimmed by 4 bases and V by 5 bases; bases with no gene match: 10. The germline V gene encodes CDR1 SNHLY and CDR2 FYNNEI. This CDR3 is built from 15 residues. The CDR3 loop is CASSRRQGVITEAFF. For the CDR3, the DNA is TGTGCCAGCAGTCGTAGACAGGGTGTTATCACTGAAGCTTTCTTT.

The chain couples TRBV5-1 to TRBJ1-2; 9 bases line up with TRBD1. CDR1 and CDR2 from the germline V gene are SGHRS and YFSETQ. Trimming took 4 bases from V and 3 from J; bases not matched to a gene: 10. The CDR3 contains 16 residues. DNA for the CDR3: TGCGCCAGCAGCCCGGACAGGGGCGGCCCCTACTATGGCTACACCTTC. This gives the protein CASSPDRGGPYYGYTF.